A single sample is the source of the 16 T cell receptor beta chains below, sequenced in a study of blood T cell repertoires in COVID-19. Repertoires were generated with immunoSEQ multiplex PCR, while TCRdb's copy carries only in-frame clones and drops some. Among more than 90,000 clones listed, under 85% were seen once. Source material: peripheral blood. The receptors were gathered from a human donor in a cohort sampled during active COVID-19.

This clone appeared once. The chain employs TRBV15 and TRBJ2-7; possible D gene TRBD2, 5 bases. Germline CDR1 and CDR2: LNHNV and YYDKDF (reference sequence). This CDR3 has 13 residues. The V end was cut by 0 bases, the J end by 7 bases, with 10 bases between. In DNA, the CDR3 is TGTGCCACCAGCAGAGATAATGCGGGTGAGCAGTACTTC. Translation gives CATSRDNAGEQYF.

This chain uses TRBV19 with TRBJ2-1; 8 bases are a match to TRBD1. The CDR3 has 14 amino acids. The V gene's germline CDR1 is LNHDA and CDR2 SQIVND (reference sequence). V lost 4 bases, J lost 8 bases, and 7 bases stayed unmatched. DNA for the CDR3: TGTGCCAGTAGTAGAGGACAGGGATGGGATGAGCAGTTCTTC. Encoded protein: CASSRGQGWDEQFF.

The rearrangement links TRBV10-1 to TRBJ2-1; D gene ambiguous. This CDR3 is 17 amino acids long. Germline-derived CDR1 and CDR2 are WNHNN and SYGVQD (reference sequence). V gave up 7 bases and J gave up 1 base, with 20 bases separating them. The chain's CDR3 is CASKNVANSESYNEQFF. CDR3 coding DNA: TGCGCCAGCAAAAATGTGGCCAATTCGGAGTCCTACAATGAGCAGTTCTTC.

This clone has just one count. The V gene is TRBV5-1, the J gene TRBJ2-7, with 7 nucleotides matching TRBD2. Germline-derived CDR1 and CDR2 are SGHRS and YFSETQ. The junction had 7 bases not matched to a gene; V was cut back by 4 bases and J by 6 bases. The CDR3 has 13 residues. The CDR3 loop is CASSGRGGVEQYF. The CDR3 bases are TGCGCCAGCAGCGGGAGGGGCGGCGTCGAGCAGTACTTC.

The chain is built from TRBV7-9 and TRBJ2-5; D is possibly TRBD2 (7 bases). CDR3 length: 14 amino acids. V was trimmed by 3 bases and J by 5 bases, leaving 13 bases between them. In germline, CDR1 is SEHNR, CDR2 FQNEAQ (reference sequence). CDR3 amino acids: CASSFRGAWETQYF. The CDR3 DNA sequence: TGTGCCAGCAGCTTTCGGGGGGCATGGGAGACCCAGTACTTC.

The V gene is TRBV5-1, the J gene TRBJ2-1, with D perhaps TRBD2 (5 bases). The CDR3 loop spans 16 amino acids. Germline V gene sequence: CDR1 SGHRS, CDR2 YFSETQ. The ends were cut back, 0 bases at V and 0 bases at J, with 10 bases in the middle. Here the CDR3 DNA reads TGCGCCAGCAGCTTGGATTCGCGGGTCTCCTACAATGAGCAGTTCTTC. Its protein product is CASSLDSRVSYNEQFF.

This clone appeared once. V is TRBV6-2 or TRBV6-3 and J is TRBJ2-7; D is unclear. V was shortened by 2 bases and J by 4 bases, with 15 bases between the two germline ends. The CDR3 sequence is 15 residues long. Germline lookup yields CDR1 MNHEY and CDR2 SVGEGT. The CDR3 DNA sequence: TGTGCCAGCAGTTACGCCGAGAAGTCCACGTACGAGCAGTACTTC. It yields the protein CASSYAEKSTYEQYF.

This clone came up a few times. CDR3: CSVRFGISSYNSPLHF. The CDR3 DNA reads TGCAGCGTTCGGTTCGGTATAAGCTCCTATAATTCACCCCTCCACTTT. The rearrangement joins TRBV29-1 to TRBJ1-6; D is undetermined. V lost 5 bases, J lost 0 bases, and 14 bases lay in between. CDR1 and CDR2 (germline): SQVTM, ANQGSEA. The CDR3 spans 16 residues.

The chain couples TRBV5-1 to TRBJ2-7; weak D call: TRBD2 (6 bases). V was clipped by 1 base and J by 7 bases, with 21 bases between them. This CDR3 spans 16 amino acids. CDR1 and CDR2 (germline): SGHRS, YFSETQ. CDR3 nucleotides: TGCGCCAGCAGCTTGATGGGGACTTACTACGATAGAGAGCAGTACTTC. This translates into CASSLMGTYYDREQYF.

J is TRBJ1-5 and V is TRBV27, with TRBD1 identical over 9 bases. With V trimmed by 4 bases and J by 4 bases, 5 bases remained unmatched. Per the germline V gene, CDR1 is MNHEY and CDR2 is SMNVEV (reference sequence). The CDR3 extends over 15 amino acids. The CDR3 loop is CASSSTGGGNQPQHF. CDR3 bases: TGTGCCAGCAGTTCTACAGGGGGCGGGAATCAGCCCCAGCATTTT.

This clone was seen once. This chain uses TRBV28 with TRBJ1-1; TRBD1 matches 7 bases. The CDR3 contains 15 residues. With V trimmed by 5 bases and J by 2 bases, 8 bases remained unmatched. Germline V CDR1 and CDR2: MDHEN, SYDVKM. In nucleotides, the CDR3 is TGTGCCAGCAGTCCACACGGGACAGCCAACACTGAAGCTTTCTTT. Protein sequence: CASSPHGTANTEAFF.

The chain has TRBV18 and TRBJ1-1, with 7 positions matching TRBD1. This CDR3 comprises 14 residues. Germline CDR1 and CDR2: KGHSH and LQKENI. The V and J ends lost 3 bases and 6 bases, in that order; junction bases with no gene match: 7. CDR3 sequence reads: CASSPSRQGAEAFF. CDR3 in DNA: TGTGCCAGCTCACCTAGCAGACAGGGCGCTGAAGCTTTCTTT.

The genes are TRBV5-1 and TRBJ1-4; the match to TRBD1 covers 7 bases. The junction had 17 bases not matched to a gene; V was cut back by 4 bases and J by 5 bases. This CDR3 is 18 amino acids long. The germline V gene has CDR1 SGHRS and CDR2 YFSETQ. This CDR3 is CASSLRGQPSTLNEKLFF. The CDR3, as DNA: TGCGCCAGCAGCCTTAGGGGACAGCCTAGTACTCTAAATGAAAAACTGTTTTTT.

V usage is TRBV3-1 (or the pseudogene TRBV3-2) and J usage is TRBJ1-2; D gene ambiguous. Germline-derived CDR1 and CDR2 are LGHDT and YNNKEL (reference sequence). This CDR3 spans 13 amino acids. With 4 bases removed from V and 8 bases from J, the gap between germline ends came to 14 bases. The CDR3 reads CASSPVRFQGYTF. The CDR3 nucleotides are TGTGCCAGCAGCCCTGTCAGGTTTCAAGGCTACACCTTC.

The gene calls are TRBV7-9 and TRBJ1-3; TRBD1 aligns across 8 bases. The CDR3 spans 15 residues. V lost 5 bases and J lost 4; bases outside the gene matches: 7. Germline V lookup: CDR1 SEHNR, CDR2 FQNEAQ (reference sequence). This CDR3 is CASSLRTGLGNTIYF. Here the CDR3 DNA reads TGTGCCAGCAGCCTCCGGACAGGGCTGGGAAACACCATATATTTT.

This chain connects TRBV5-4 to TRBJ1-2, with 9 bases aligning to TRBD1. The CDR3 runs 13 residues. The V and J ends lost 6 bases and 7 bases, in that order; junction bases with no gene match: 7. CDR1 is SGHNT, CDR2 YYREEE, per germline (reference sequence). CDR3 sequence (DNA): TGTGCCAGCAACAGGGACAGGGCCTCTGGCTACACCTTC. It codes for CASNRDRASGYTF.